This TCR beta chain originates from a study of cytomegalovirus exposure and HLA in healthy donors. The PCR contained 60 Vbeta and 13 Jbeta primers. Using immunoSEQ multiplex PCR, the repertoire was profiled, and TCRdb retains in-frame clones only, with some absent. In the table there are 110,000 to 150,000 clones, 80% of which are singletons. The CDR3 has 14 residues. The germline V gene encodes CDR1 MNHEY and CDR2 SMNVEV (reference sequence). V gave up 5 bases and J gave up 5 bases, with 10 bases separating them. The receptor comes from a man aged 35 to 55 in good health and CMV-seronegative. The V call is TRBV27, the J call TRBJ1-6; D ambiguous. Sequences were obtained from PBMCs. CDR3 coding DNA: TGTGCCAGCAGTAAGGGAGCCGATAATTCACCCCTCCACTTT. This encodes CASSKGADNSPLHF.